These T cell receptor beta chains were read from a single sample in a study of T cell repertoires in cytomegalovirus infection. No antigen has been assigned to these receptors. In TCRdb, the reads were re-called with MiXCR into one record per CDR3 protein. The table includes fewer than 1,000,000 distinct CDR3 sequences, roughly 30% detected once. The starting material was cultured CD8+ T cells from PBMCs, obtained from culture after CMV antigen stimulation. The receptors were gathered from a human donor in good health (CMV status not recorded). Some clones in this sample may be carry-over from other donors' samples. Each CDR3 is given with its conserved first and last residue. The D gene is left open where the match is weak. Only part of the rows carry a size: once, few, many, or a class if the clone is expanded.

d_gene,abundance,j_gene,v_gene,CDR3aa,CDR3nt
TRBD1,NA,TRBJ1-4,TRBV7-9,CASSLGFRGQYNEKLFF,TGTGCCAGCAGCTTAGGGTTTCGGGGACAGTATAATGAAAAACTGTTTTTT
TRBD1,NA,TRBJ2-2,TRBV28,CASSLLSGQDTGELFF,TGTGCCAGCAGTTTACTTTCTGGACAGGACACCGGGGAGCTGTTTTTT
NA,NA,TRBJ2-5,TRBV11-2,CASRWSVNQETQYF,TGTGCCAGCAGGTGGAGTGTAAACCAAGAGACCCAGTACTTC
NA,NA,TRBJ2-2,TRBV7-9,CASSPPENTGELFF,TGTGCCAGCAGCCCCCCAGAGAACACCGGGGAGCTGTTTTTT
NA,NA,TRBJ1-5,TRBV7-9,CASSLARDAFNVNNQPQHF,TGTGCCAGCAGCTTAGCGCGGGACGCCTTCAATGTGAACAATCAGCCCCAGCATTTT
TRBD2,few,TRBJ2-3,TRBV7-4,CASSFSGTSTDTQYF,TGTGCCAGCAGCTTTAGCGGGACTAGCACAGATACGCAGTATTTT
NA,NA,TRBJ2-1,TRBV19,CASSQRGPRDTEQFF,TGTGCCAGTAGTCAGAGGGGCCCCCGGGACACTGAGCAGTTCTTC
NA,NA,TRBJ2-2,TRBV20-1,CSPWDLTNTGELFF,TGCAGCCCCTGGGATTTGACGAACACCGGGGAGCTGTTTTTT
NA,NA,TRBJ1-6,TRBV28,CASSYESDTYNSPLHF,TGTGCCAGCAGTTATGAGTCAGACACCTATAATTCACCCCTCCACTTT
TRBD2,NA,TRBJ2-1,TRBV6-2/TRBV6-3,CATNPRAAAGGLSSYNEQFF,TGTGCCACCAACCCCAGGGCAGCAGCGGGGGGTCTGAGCTCCTACAATGAGCAGTTCTTC
TRBD1,many,TRBJ2-7,TRBV7-2,CASSDRDSSYEQYF,TGTGCCAGCAGCGACCGGGACAGCTCCTACGAGCAGTACTTC
NA,few,TRBJ2-2,TRBV7-6,CASSLIGPGELFF,TGTGCCAGCAGCCTTATAGGTCCCGGGGAGCTGTTTTTT
NA,NA,TRBJ2-7,TRBV5-1,CASSPEGRPGYEQYF,TGCGCCAGCAGCCCCGAGGGCCGCCCGGGATACGAGCAGTACTTC
NA,NA,TRBJ1-1,TRBV4-1,CASSQVVGGDAFF,TGCGCCAGCAGCCAGGTCGTCGGGGGAGACGCTTTCTTT
NA,NA,TRBJ1-5,TRBV7-9,CASSAQGSYQPQHF,TGTGCCAGCAGCGCCCAGGGTTCTTATCAGCCCCAGCATTTT
NA,NA,TRBJ1-2,TRBV9,CASSVAKGSNYGYTF,TGTGCCAGCAGCGTAGCTAAGGGCTCAAACTATGGCTACACCTTC
NA,NA,TRBJ1-4,TRBV15,CATLDSLNEKLFF,TGTGCCACCCTGGACAGCCTAAATGAAAAACTGTTTTTT
NA,few,TRBJ1-1,TRBV7-9,CASSSRQRENTEAFF,TGTGCCAGCAGCTCCAGACAGAGGGAGAACACTGAAGCTTTCTTT
TRBD1,NA,TRBJ2-1,TRBV12-3/TRBV12-4,CASSEEDRGRNEQFF,TGTGCCAGCAGTGAAGAGGACAGGGGGCGCAATGAGCAGTTCTTC
NA,many,TRBJ2-6,TRBV7-6,CASSGPGYGANVLTF,TGTGCCAGCAGCGGTCCCGGGTATGGGGCCAACGTCCTGACTTTC
NA,NA,TRBJ2-1,TRBV7-9,CANSDGTSPFIEQFF,TGTGCCAACAGCGATGGGACTTCGCCGTTTATTGAGCAGTTCTTC
TRBD1,NA,TRBJ2-2,TRBV18,CASSPFYRGPNTGELFF,TGTGCCAGCTCACCGTTTTACAGGGGACCGAACACCGGGGAGCTGTTTTTT
NA,NA,TRBJ1-1,TRBV9,CASRGEAAEAFF,TGTGCCAGCAGAGGGGAAGCCGCTGAAGCTTTCTTT
TRBD2,few,TRBJ2-3,TRBV6-2/TRBV6-3,CASSYGTSGGQTFTDTQYF,TGTGCCAGCAGTTATGGTACTAGCGGGGGGCAGACGTTCACAGATACGCAGTATTTT
NA,many,TRBJ2-5,TRBV7-6,CASSLEDGGETQYF,TGTGCCAGCAGCTTAGAGGACGGGGGAGAGACCCAGTACTTC
TRBD1,few,TRBJ2-1,TRBV11-2,CASSPGTGALDEIREQFF,TGTGCCAGCAGCCCCGGGACAGGGGCGTTGGACGAAATCAGGGAGCAGTTCTTC
NA,NA,TRBJ1-1,TRBV6-1,CASSYPLLHSNEAFF,TGTGCCAGCAGTTACCCCCTGCTACACTCTAATGAAGCTTTCTTT
NA,NA,TRBJ1-1,TRBV2,CASLAIPEAFF,TGTGCCAGCCTCGCAATCCCTGAAGCTTTCTTT
NA,few,TRBJ1-5,TRBV11-2,CASSLGGGTVEPQHF,TGTGCCAGCAGCTTAGGGGGGGGGACGGTTGAGCCCCAGCATTTT
TRBD2,NA,TRBJ2-1,TRBV19,CASSPGLAGDRIF,TGTGCCAGTAGTCCGGGACTAGCGGGGGACCGAATCTTC
NA,few,TRBJ2-4,TRBV4-3,CASSQDWGQRYF,TGCGCCAGCAGCCAAGATTGGGGGCAGAGGTACTTC
NA,few,TRBJ1-1,TRBV7-9,CASGRPDMNTEAFF,TGTGCCAGCGGTAGGCCTGATATGAACACTGAAGCTTTCTTT
NA,few,TRBJ2-3,TRBV10-3,CAIKVQGTDTQYF,TGTGCCATCAAGGTCCAGGGAACAGATACGCAGTATTTT
NA,NA,TRBJ2-1,TRBV5-6,CASSGGNTPFF,TGTGCCAGCAGCGGGGGCAACACGCCGTTCTTC
NA,once,TRBJ1-1,TRBV9,CASSVAGSDDTEAFF,TGTGCCAGCAGCGTAGCAGGGTCGGACGACACTGAAGCTTTCTTT
NA,many,TRBJ2-7,TRBV7-2,CASSLYYEQYF,TGTGCCAGCAGCTTATACTACGAGCAGTACTTC
TRBD2,NA,TRBJ2-1,TRBV27,CASSWFSGGANEQFF,TGTGCCAGCAGTTGGTTTAGCGGGGGGGCCAATGAGCAGTTCTTC
TRBD2,NA,TRBJ2-1,TRBV12-3/TRBV12-4,CASSYNSGGGQFF,TGTGCCAGCAGTTATAATAGCGGGGGAGGGCAGTTCTTC
NA,NA,TRBJ2-7,TRBV7-9,CASSPDVTYEQYF,TGTGCCAGCAGCCCCGACGTAACCTACGAGCAGTACTTC
NA,many,TRBJ1-6,TRBV7-2,CASSSPYDRTNSPLHF,TGTGCCAGCAGCTCGCCTTACGACAGAACTAATTCACCCCTCCACTTT
NA,NA,TRBJ1-1,TRBV12-3/TRBV12-4,CASSIRTGFAEAFF,TGTGCCAGCAGCATCCGAACAGGGTTCGCTGAAGCTTTCTTT
NA,NA,TRBJ1-5,TRBV2,CASRYKGRNQPQHF,TGTGCCAGCAGATATAAGGGACGAAATCAGCCCCAGCATTTT